Below, 6 T cell receptor beta chains from the same sample are listed, as sequenced in a study of liver allograft versus peripheral blood T cells. Overall study: The authors compared T cell receptor repertoires in transplanted livers with recipients' peripheral blood repertoires.

MiXCR, applied by TCRdb to the reads, yields one record per CDR3 protein. The data show over 10,000 distinct CDR3 sequences, with 25% to 35% seen just once and about 2.4% held by the top ten. These receptors were collected from a human patient who had a liver transplant. Some T cells may be provided by the graft donor.

CDR3 protein: CASSTGTAHSNQPQHF. DNA of the CDR3: TGCGCCAGCAGCACCGGGACAGCGCATAGCAATCAGCCCCAGCATTTT. This rearrangement joins TRBV10-1 to TRBJ1-5, with 7 bases fitting TRBD1. Per germline, CDR1 WNHNN and CDR2 SYGVQD (reference sequence). CDR3 size: 16 residues. V lost 6 bases and J lost 0; bases outside the gene matches: 8.

The chain has TRBV5-4 and TRBJ2-7; 10 bases fit TRBD2. V dropped 4 bases and J dropped 5; count of bases not matched to a gene: 6. This CDR3 contains 14 residues. Germline CDR1 and CDR2: SGHNT and YYREEE (reference sequence). Written as DNA, the CDR3 is TGTGCCAGCAGCGTAGCGGGGGGATTTAACGAGCAGTACTTC. This gives the protein CASSVAGGFNEQYF.

Relative to its sample, this clonotype is medium-sized. The chain couples TRBV27 to TRBJ2-2, with D unresolved. V was cut by 7 bases and J by 4 bases, with 22 bases left in between. Germline CDR1 MNHEY, CDR2 SMNVEV (reference sequence). The CDR3 has 17 residues. The CDR3 coding sequence is TGTGCCAGCAATGTACTGGCCCGGCCAGGCAGCACCGGGGAGCTGTTTTTT. Amino acid sequence: CASNVLARPGSTGELFF.

Sample share makes this clonotype medium-sized. The V call is TRBV6-1, the J call TRBJ2-3; 16 nucleotides agree with TRBD2. Germline-derived CDR1 and CDR2 are MNHNS and SASEGT. Trimming removed 9 bases from V and 4 bases from J; junction bases left unmatched: 10. This CDR3 is built from 17 residues. CDR3 DNA sequence: TGTGCCAGTCAATCGGGACTAGCGGGGGGGCGGTCAGATACGCAGTATTTT. This sequence encodes CASQSGLAGGRSDTQYF.

The chain carries TRBV5-1 and TRBJ1-4; 7 nucleotides match TRBD1. The CDR3 covers 16 residues. The V segment lost 4 bases and the J segment 4 bases; nucleotides outside the gene matches: 10. Germline assignment: CDR1 SGHRS and CDR2 YFSETQ. Here the CDR3 DNA reads TGCGCCAGCAGCCCTTACCGGGACAGACTTAATGAAAAACTGTTTTTT. Translation: CASSPYRDRLNEKLFF.

By its share, this clonotype is medium-sized. V is TRBV27 and J is TRBJ2-1; D is undetermined. The V gene lost 7 bases and the J gene lost 3 bases, with 19 bases spanning the gap. This CDR3 has 16 residues. CDR1 and CDR2 from the germline V gene are MNHEY and SMNVEV (reference sequence). CDR3 sequence (DNA): TGTGCCAGCATTTCCCTGGGCCCTTCCGTCTACAATGAGCAGTTCTTC. Its translation is CASISLGPSVYNEQFF.